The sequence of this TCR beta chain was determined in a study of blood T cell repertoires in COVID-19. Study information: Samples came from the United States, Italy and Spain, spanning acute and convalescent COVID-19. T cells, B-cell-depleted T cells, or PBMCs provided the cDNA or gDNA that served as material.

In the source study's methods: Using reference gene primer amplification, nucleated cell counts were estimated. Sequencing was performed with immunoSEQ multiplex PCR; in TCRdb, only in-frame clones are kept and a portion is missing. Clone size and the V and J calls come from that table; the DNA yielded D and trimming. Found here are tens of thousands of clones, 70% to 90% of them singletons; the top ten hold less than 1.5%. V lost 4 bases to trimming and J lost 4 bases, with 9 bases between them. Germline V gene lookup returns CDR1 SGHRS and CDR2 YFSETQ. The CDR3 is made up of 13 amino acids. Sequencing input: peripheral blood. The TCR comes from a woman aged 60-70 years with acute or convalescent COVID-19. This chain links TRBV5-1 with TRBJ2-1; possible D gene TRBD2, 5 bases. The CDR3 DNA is TGCGCCAGCAGCGGTACTAGTTACAATGAGCAGTTCTTC. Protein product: CASSGTSYNEQFF.